This record looks at one TCR beta chain sequence and its context. It has no known antigen specificity. One base away there is no much larger clone; base qualities are not given. The data belong to a study of T cell responses to AZD1222 COVID-19 vaccine (dated by TCRdb to the early 2020s). Concerning the study at large: AZD1222 recipients with second doses at about 4 weeks or about 12 weeks were pooled, because spike-specific TCR depth and breadth did not differ between schedules. A total of under 250 trial participants underwent TCR sequencing, of whom more than 200 had received two doses of AZD1222 and around 26 had received two doses of the MenACWY control vaccine. Enrollment into the trials was organized by age into subgroups of 18-55, 56-69 and 70-plus years, and those subgroups contained approximately 160, 26 and 62 TCR-sequenced participants, respectively. The study at large found these results: Most participants were white British and females outnumbered males, and the authors suggested that clonal diversity may have been underestimated. Nearly half of unique spike-specific TCRs reportedly recognized epitopes outside regions mutated in the B.1.351 and B.1.1.7 variants. The 56-69-year group was small, and its depth increase did not reach significance, likely because of low power. The vaccine-associated CD4 TCRs covered the entire spike protein, and the dominant responses fell in regions 160-218 and 743-854. Spike-specific TCR breadth and depth rose significantly after two AZD1222 doses compared with day 0 and with MenACWY recipients. Conclusions about previously exposed vaccinees are limited, since just six AZD1222 recipients were seropositive for SARS-CoV-2 at baseline. Because no day 14 peak-response samples were available, repertoires were characterized only after the peak T cell response.

CDR1 and CDR2 (SGHTA, FQGNSA) derive from the germline V gene. Trimming takes 5 bases from V and 2 bases from J, and the germline ends sit 5 bases apart. The CDR3 measures 12 amino acids from cysteine to phenylalanine. The kept DNA is CDR3 alone, 36 bases in frame from the first base. The CDR3 regions of human TCRbeta chains were analyzed by immunosequencing. The paper's processing steps were these. Repertoire TCRs were checked for matches against a reference library of SARS-CoV-2-specific TCRs that had been generated using the MIRA antigen-specificity platform. Breadth meant the fraction of unique TCRs that were SARS-CoV-2-associated, whereas depth meant the fraction of total T cells that were SARS-CoV-2-associated. Each spike-specific TCR was assigned to its reactive spike region and to a CD4 or CD8 class using the MIRA data. Log10-transformed breadth and depth values were compared by one-way ANOVA with Sidak's multiple comparisons tests. Here the immuneACCESS table is served through TCRdb, limited to in-frame sequences with V and J called. Missing clones are a known gap in these copies; in checked studies unresolved V genes cover under half, and the rest lacks a known reason. V, J and clone size were drawn from that table, and D and trimming were deduced from the DNA. The sample table lists about 110,000 clones, roughly 87% of them with a count of one. The ten largest make up roughly 10% of the sample.

The time point label corresponds to: baseline before first vaccination. The vaccinee samples were drawn from two UK trials, COV001 and COV002, one of which was a single-blind randomized controlled phase 2/3 trial testing AZD1222 (ChAdOx1 nCoV-19) in healthy adults. For TCRbeta chain sequencing, PBMC samples from trial participants were taken at day 0 and at day 28 after the second dose. Sequencing used peripheral blood, obtained on day 0 of AZD1222 vaccination. The chain joins TRBV7-2 to TRBJ2-3; the D gene assignment is ambiguous. This TCR came from an adult in good health. The CDR3 is CASSLLTDTQYF. The nucleotides are TGTGCCAGCAGCCTTCTCACAGATACGCAGTATTTT.